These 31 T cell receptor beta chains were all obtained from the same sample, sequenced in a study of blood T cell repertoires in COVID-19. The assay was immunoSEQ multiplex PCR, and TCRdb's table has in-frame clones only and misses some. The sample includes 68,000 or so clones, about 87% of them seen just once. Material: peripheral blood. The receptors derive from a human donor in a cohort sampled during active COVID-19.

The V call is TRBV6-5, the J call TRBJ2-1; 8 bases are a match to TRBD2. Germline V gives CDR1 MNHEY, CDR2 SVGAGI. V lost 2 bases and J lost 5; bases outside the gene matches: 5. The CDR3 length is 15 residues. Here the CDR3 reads CASSYTGTRDNEQFF. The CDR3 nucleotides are TGTGCCAGCAGTTACACCGGGACTAGGGACAATGAGCAGTTCTTC.

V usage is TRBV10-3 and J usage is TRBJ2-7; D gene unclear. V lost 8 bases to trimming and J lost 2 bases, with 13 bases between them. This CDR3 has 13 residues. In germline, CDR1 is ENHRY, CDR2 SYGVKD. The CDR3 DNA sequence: TGTGCCATCGCCCCTCAAACGGCCTACGAGCAGTACTTC. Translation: CAIAPQTAYEQYF.

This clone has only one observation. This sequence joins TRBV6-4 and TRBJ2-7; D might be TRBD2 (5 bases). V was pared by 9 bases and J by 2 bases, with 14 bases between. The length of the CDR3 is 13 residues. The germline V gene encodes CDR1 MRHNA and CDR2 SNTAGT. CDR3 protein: CARERVIAYEQYF. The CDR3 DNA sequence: TGTGCCAGAGAGAGGGTGATTGCCTACGAGCAGTACTTC.

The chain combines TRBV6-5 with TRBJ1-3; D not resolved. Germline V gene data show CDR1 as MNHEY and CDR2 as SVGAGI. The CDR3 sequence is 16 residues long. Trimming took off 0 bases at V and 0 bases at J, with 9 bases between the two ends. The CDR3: CASSYSKLTSGNTIYF. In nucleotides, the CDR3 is TGTGCCAGCAGTTACTCGAAACTTACCTCTGGAAACACCATATATTTT.

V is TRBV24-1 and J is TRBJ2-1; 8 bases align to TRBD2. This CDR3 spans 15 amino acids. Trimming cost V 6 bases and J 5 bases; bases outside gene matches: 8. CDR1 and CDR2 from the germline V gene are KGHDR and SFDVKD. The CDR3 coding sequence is TGTGCCACCAGTCCGTTAGCGGGGACTGACAATGAGCAGTTCTTC. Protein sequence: CATSPLAGTDNEQFF.

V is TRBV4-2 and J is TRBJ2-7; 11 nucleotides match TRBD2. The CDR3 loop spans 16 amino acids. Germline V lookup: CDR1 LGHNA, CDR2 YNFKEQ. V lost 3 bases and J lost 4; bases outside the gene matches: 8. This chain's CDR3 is CASSQVGTSGTYEQYF. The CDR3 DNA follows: TGTGCCAGCAGCCAGGTAGGGACTAGCGGAACGTACGAGCAGTACTTC.

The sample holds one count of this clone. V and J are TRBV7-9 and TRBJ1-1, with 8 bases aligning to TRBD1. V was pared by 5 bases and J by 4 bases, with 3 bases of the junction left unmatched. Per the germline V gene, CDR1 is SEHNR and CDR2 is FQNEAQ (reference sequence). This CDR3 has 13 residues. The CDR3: CASSLDRGTEAFF. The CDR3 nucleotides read TGTGCCAGCAGCCTCGACAGGGGCACTGAAGCTTTCTTT.

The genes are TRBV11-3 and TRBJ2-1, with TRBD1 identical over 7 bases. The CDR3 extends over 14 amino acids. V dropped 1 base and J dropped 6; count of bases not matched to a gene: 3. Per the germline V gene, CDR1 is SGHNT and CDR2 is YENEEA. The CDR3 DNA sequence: TGTGCCAGCAGCTTAGGACAGGGAAGCAATGAGCAGTTCTTC. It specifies CASSLGQGSNEQFF.

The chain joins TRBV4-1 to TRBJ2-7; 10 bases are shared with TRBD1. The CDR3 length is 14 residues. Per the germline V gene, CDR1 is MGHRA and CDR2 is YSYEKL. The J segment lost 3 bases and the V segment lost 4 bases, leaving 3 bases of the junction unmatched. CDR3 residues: CASSLGQGVYEQYF. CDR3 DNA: TGCGCCAGCAGCCTCGGACAGGGGGTCTACGAGCAGTACTTC.

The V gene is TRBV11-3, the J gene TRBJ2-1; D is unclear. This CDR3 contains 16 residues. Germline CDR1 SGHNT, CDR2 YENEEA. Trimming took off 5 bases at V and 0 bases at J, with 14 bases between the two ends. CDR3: CASSPRGPSSYNEQFF. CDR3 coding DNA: TGTGCCAGCAGCCCACGAGGTCCGAGCTCCTACAATGAGCAGTTCTTC.

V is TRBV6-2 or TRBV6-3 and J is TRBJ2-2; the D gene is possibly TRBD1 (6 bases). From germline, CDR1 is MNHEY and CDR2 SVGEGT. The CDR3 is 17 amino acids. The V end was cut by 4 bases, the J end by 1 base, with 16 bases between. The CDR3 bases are TGTGCCAGCAGTTTACCCATTACAGGGCTGAACACCGGGGAGCTGTTTTTT. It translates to CASSLPITGLNTGELFF.

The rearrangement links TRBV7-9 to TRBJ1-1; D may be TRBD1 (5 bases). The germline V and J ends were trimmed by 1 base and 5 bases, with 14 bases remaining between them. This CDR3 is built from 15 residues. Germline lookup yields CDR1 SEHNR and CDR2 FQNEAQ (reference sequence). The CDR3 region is CASSLERRVRTEAFF. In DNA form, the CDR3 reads TGTGCCAGCAGCTTAGAACGCAGGGTACGTACTGAAGCTTTCTTT.

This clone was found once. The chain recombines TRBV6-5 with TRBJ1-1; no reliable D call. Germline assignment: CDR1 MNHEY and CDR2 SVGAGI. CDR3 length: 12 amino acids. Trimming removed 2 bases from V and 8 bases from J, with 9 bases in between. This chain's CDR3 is CASSYPGQEAFF. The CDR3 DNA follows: TGTGCCAGCAGTTACCCCGGTCAAGAAGCTTTCTTT.

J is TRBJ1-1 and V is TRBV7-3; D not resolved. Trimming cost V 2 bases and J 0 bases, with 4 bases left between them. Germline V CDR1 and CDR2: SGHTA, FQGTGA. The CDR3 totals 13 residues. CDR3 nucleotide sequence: TGTGCCAGCAGCTTATTAGTGAACACTGAAGCTTTCTTT. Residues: CASSLLVNTEAFF. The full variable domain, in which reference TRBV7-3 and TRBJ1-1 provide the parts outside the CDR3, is GAGVSQTPSNKVTEKGKYVELRCDPISGHTALYWYRQSLGQGPEFLIYFQGTGAADDSGLPNDRFFAVRPEGSVSTLKIQRTERGDSAVYLCASSLLVNTEAFFGQGTRLTVV.

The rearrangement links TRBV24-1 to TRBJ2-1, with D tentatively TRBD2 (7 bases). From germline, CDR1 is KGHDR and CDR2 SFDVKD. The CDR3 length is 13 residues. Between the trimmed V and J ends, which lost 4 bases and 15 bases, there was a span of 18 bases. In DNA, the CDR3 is TGTGCCACCAGTGACTCACTGAGGGGGGGTCTGTTCTTC. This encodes CATSDSLRGGLFF.

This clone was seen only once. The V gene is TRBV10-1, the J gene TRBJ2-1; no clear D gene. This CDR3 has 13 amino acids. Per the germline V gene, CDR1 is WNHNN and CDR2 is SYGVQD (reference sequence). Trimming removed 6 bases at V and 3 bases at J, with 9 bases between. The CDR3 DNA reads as TGCGCCAGCAGCCGCCGGTACTACAATGAGCAGTTCTTC. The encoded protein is CASSRRYYNEQFF.

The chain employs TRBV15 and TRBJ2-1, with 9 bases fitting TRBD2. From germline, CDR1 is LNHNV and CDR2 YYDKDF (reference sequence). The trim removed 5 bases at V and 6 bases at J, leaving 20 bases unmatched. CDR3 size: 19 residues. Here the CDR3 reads CATSSQRLAGQFDSNEQFF. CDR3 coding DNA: TGTGCCACCAGCTCCCAGAGGCTAGCGGGGCAGTTTGATTCCAATGAGCAGTTCTTC. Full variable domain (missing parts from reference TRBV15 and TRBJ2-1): DAMVIQNPRYQVTQFGKPVTLSCSQTLNHNVMYWYQQKSSQAPKLLFHYYDKDFNNEADTPDNFQSRRPNTSFCFLDIRSPGLGDTAMYLCATSSQRLAGQFDSNEQFFGPGTRLTVL.

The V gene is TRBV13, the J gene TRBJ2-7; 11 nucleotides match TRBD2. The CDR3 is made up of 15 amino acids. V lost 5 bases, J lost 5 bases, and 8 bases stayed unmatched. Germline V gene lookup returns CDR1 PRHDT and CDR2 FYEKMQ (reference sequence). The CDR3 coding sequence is TGTGCCAGCAGCCCCACTAGCGGGAGTATCGACGAGCAGTACTTC. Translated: CASSPTSGSIDEQYF.

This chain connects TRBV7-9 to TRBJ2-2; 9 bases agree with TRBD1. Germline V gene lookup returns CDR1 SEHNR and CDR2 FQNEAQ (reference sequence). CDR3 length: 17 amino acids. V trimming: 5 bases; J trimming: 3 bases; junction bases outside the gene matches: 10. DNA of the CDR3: TGTGCCAGCAGCCAAATACTCCGGGACAGGGACACCGGGGAGCTGTTTTTT. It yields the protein CASSQILRDRDTGELFF.

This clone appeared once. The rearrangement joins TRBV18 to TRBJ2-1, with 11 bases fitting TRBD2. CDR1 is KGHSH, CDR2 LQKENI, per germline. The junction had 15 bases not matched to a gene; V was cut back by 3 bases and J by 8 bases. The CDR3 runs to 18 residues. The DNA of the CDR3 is TGTGCCAGCTCACCCCCCTCGATAGCGGGAGGGCCTAAGGATGAGCAGTTCTTC. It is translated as CASSPPSIAGGPKDEQFF.

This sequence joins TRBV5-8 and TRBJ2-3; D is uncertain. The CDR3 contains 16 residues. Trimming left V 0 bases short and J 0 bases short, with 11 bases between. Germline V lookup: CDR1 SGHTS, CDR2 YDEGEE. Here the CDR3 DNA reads TGTGCCAGCAGCTTGGGCGGATCCGATAGCACAGATACGCAGTATTTT. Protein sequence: CASSLGGSDSTDTQYF.

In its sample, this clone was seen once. CDR3 sequence reads: CASSPLEGAEPQSCYEQYF. The CDR3 DNA is TGTGCCAGCAGCCCCCTGGAAGGAGCGGAGCCCCAATCCTGCTACGAGCAGTACTTC. The V and J genes are TRBV21-1 and TRBJ2-7; TRBD2, as called in the table, went unchecked against the DNA. TRBV21-1 is an annotated pseudogene. The CDR3 extends over 19 amino acids.

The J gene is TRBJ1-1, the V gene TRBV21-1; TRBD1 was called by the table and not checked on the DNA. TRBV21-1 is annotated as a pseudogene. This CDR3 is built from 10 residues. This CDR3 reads CASSLGQVLF. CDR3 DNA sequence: TGTGCCAGCAGCCTGGGACAGGTCCTCTTT.

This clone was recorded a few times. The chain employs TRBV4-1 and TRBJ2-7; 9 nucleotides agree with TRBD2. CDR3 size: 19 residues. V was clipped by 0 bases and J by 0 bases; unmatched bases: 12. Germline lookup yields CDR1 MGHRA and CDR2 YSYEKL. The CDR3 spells CASSQDVVPTSGRSYEQYF. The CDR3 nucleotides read TGCGCCAGCAGCCAAGATGTGGTACCGACTAGCGGCCGCTCCTACGAGCAGTACTTC.

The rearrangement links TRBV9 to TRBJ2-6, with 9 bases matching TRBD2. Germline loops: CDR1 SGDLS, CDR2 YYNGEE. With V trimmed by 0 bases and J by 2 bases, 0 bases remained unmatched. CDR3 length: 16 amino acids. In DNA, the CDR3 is TGTGCCAGCAGCGTAGGACTAGCGGCTGGGGCCAACGTCCTGACTTTC. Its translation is CASSVGLAAGANVLTF.

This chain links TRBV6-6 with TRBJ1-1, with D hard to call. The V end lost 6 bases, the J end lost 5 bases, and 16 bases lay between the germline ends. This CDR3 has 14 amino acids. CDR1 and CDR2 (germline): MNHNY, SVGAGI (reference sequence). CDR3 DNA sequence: TGTGCCAGCAGCGCGGAGAATCGCGGGACTGAAGCTTTCTTT. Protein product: CASSAENRGTEAFF.

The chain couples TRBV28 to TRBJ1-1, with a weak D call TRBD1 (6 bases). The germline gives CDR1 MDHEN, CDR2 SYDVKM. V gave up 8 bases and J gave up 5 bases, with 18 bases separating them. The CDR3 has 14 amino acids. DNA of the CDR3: TGTGCCAGCGGACGACCAGGGGTGGTAACTGAAGCTTTCTTT. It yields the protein CASGRPGVVTEAFF.

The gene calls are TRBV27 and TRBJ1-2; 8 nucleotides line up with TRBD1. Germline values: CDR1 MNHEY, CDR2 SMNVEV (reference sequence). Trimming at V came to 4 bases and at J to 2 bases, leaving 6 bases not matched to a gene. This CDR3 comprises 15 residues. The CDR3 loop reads CASSSWDRTNYGYTF. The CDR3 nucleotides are TGTGCCAGCAGTTCGTGGGACAGGACAAACTATGGCTACACCTTC.

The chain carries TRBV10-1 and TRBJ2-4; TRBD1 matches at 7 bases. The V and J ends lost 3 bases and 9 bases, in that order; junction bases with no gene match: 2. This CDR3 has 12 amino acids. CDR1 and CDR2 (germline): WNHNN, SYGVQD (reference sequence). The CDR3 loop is CASSDQGVIQYF. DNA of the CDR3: TGCGCCAGCAGTGATCAGGGGGTCATTCAGTACTTC.

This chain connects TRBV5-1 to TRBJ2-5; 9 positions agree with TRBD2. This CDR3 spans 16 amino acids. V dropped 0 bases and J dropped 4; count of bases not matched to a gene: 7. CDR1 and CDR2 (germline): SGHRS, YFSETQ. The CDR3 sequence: CASSLAVAGEGETQYF. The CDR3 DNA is TGCGCCAGCAGCTTGGCCGTAGCGGGAGAAGGAGAGACCCAGTACTTC.

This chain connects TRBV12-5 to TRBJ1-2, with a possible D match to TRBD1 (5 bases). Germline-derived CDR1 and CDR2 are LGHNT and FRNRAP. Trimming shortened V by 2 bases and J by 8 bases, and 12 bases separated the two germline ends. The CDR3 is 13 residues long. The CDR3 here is CASGLTHRIGYTF. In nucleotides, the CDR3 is TGTGCTAGTGGTTTGACCCACAGGATCGGCTACACCTTC. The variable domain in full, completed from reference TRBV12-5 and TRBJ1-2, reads DARVTQTPRHKVTEMGQEVTMRCQPILGHNTVFWYRQTMMQGLELLAYFRNRAPLDDSGMPKDRFSAEMPDATLATLKIQPSEPRDSAVYFCASGLTHRIGYTFGSGTRLTVV.